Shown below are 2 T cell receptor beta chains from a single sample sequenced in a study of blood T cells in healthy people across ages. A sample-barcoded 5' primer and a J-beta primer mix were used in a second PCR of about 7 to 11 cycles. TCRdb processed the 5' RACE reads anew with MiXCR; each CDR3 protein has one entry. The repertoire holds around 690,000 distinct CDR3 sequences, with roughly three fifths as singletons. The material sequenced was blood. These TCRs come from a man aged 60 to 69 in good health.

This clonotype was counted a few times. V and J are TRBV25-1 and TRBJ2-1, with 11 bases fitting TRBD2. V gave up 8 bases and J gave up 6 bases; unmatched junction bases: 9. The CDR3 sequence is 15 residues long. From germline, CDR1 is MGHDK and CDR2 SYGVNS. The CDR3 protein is CASLAGGLAINEQFF. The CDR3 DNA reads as TGTGCCAGCTTAGCGGGAGGGCTGGCTATCAATGAGCAGTTCTTC.

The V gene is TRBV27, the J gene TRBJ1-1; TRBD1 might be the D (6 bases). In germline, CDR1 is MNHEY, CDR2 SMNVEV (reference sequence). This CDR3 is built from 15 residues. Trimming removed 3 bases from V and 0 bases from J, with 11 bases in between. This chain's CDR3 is CASSLTGPMNTEAFF. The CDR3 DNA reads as TGTGCCAGCAGTTTGACAGGACCCATGAACACTGAAGCTTTCTTT.